The clone carrying this T cell receptor (beta chain) occurred a few times. This entry belongs to a study of T cells after yellow fever vaccination. UMIs were added to TCR cDNA along with a universal primer site when it was made by 5'RACE template switching. Via MiXCR, TCRdb re-called the 5' RACE reads, giving one row per CDR3 protein. The table has hundreds of thousands of distinct CDR3 sequences, roughly 13% seen once. This clonotype was sampled from a young man who received the YFV17D yellow fever vaccine. The source was PBMCs, collected on the day of the yellow fever booster vaccination.

DNA of the CDR3: TGTGCCAGCAGCGCCGGACTAGCCAGCTCCTACAATGAGCAGTTCTTC. Translating it yields CASSAGLASSYNEQFF. The chain employs TRBV9 and TRBJ2-1, with 8 bases identical to TRBD2. J was trimmed by 0 bases and V by 3 bases; bases with no gene match: 5. Germline V gives CDR1 SGDLS, CDR2 YYNGEE. The CDR3 covers 16 residues.